This TCR beta chain was identified during a study of chemoradiotherapy in HPV16-positive cancers. Study-wide background: Candidate HPV-specific T-cell clones and common TCR motifs came from functional assays in two HPV16-positive patients.

Profiled with immunoSEQ multiplex PCR; TCRdb holds only in-frame clones, not every one. The data show 29,000 or so clones, about nine tenths seen once. Over chemoradiotherapy, repertoires were sampled more than once. Germline V CDR1 and CDR2: SGDLS, YYNGEE. The CDR3 covers 16 residues. The J segment lost 6 bases and the V segment lost 4 bases, leaving 13 bases of the junction unmatched. Study-wide points: Candidate HPV-specific clones and E7-related TCR motifs grew in tumor during treatment. The functional HPV-specific definition rests on just two HPV16-positive patients.

With regard to this clone: Its target is not known.

The chain links TRBV9 to TRBJ2-4; 7 positions match TRBD1. Material: blood, obtained from a patient who underwent chemoradiotherapy. The source of this sequence is a human donor with HPV-associated anogenital cancer. CDR3 DNA: TGTGCCAGCAGCCCCCAGGGGGTAGAGGTGGGAAACATTCAGTACTTC. It specifies CASSPQGVEVGNIQYF.